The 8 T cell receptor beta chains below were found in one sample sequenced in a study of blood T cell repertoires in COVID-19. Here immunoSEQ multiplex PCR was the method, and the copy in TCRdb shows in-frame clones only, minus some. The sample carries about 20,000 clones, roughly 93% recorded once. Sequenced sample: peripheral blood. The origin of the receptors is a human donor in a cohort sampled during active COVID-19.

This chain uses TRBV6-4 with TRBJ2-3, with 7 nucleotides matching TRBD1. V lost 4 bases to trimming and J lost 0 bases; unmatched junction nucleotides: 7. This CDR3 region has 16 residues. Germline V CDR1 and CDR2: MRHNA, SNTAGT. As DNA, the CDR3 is TGTGCCAGCAGTGTTTCGACAGGGACAAGCACAGATACGCAGTATTTT. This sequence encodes CASSVSTGTSTDTQYF.

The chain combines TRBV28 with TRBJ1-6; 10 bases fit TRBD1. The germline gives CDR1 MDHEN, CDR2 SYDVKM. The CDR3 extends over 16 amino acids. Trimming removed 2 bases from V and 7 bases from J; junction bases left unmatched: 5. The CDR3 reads CASSLGGDRGNSPLHF. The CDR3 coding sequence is TGTGCCAGCAGTTTAGGCGGGGACAGGGGCAATTCACCCCTCCACTTT. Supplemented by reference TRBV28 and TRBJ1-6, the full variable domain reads DVKVTQSSRYLVKRTGEKVFLECVQDMDHENMFWYRQDPGLGLRLIYFSYDVKMKEKGDIPEGYSVSREKKERFSLILESASTNQTSMYLCASSLGGDRGNSPLHFGNGTRLTVT.

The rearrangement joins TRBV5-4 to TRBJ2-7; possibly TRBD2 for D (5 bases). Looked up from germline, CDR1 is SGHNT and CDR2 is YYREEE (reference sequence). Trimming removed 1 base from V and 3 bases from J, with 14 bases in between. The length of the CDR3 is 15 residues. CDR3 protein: CASSLFGEGFYEQYF. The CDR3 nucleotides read TGTGCCAGCAGCTTGTTCGGGGAAGGATTCTACGAGCAGTACTTC. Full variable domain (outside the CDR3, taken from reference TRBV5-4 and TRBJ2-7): ETGVTQSPTHLIKTRGQQVTLRCSSQSGHNTVSWYQQALGQGPQFIFQYYREEENGRGNFPPRFSGLQFPNYSSELNVNALELDDSALYLCASSLFGEGFYEQYFGPGTRLTVT.

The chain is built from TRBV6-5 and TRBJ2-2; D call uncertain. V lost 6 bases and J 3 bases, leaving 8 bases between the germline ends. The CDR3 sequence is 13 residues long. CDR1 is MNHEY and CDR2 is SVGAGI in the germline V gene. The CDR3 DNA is TGTGCCAGCAGCGAGAGAGACACCGGGGAGCTGTTTTTT. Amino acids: CASSERDTGELFF.

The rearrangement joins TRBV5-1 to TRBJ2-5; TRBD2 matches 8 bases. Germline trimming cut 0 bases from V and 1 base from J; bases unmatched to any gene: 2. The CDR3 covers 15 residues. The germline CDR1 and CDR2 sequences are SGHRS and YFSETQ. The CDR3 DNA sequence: TGCGCCAGCAGCTTGGACCGGGGGGGCCAAGAGACCCAGTACTTC. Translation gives CASSLDRGGQETQYF.

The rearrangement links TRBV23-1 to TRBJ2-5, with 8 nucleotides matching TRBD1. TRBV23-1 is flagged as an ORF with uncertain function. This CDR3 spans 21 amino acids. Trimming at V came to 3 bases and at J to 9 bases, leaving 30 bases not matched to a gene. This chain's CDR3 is CASSHFQFPNRYPPIQGAQYF. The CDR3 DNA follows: TGCGCCAGCAGTCATTTTCAGTTTCCTAATCGATATCCCCCAATACAGGGGGCCCAGTACTTC.

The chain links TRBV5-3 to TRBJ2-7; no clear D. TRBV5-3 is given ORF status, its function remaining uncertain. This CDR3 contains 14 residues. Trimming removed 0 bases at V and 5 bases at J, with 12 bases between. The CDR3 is CARSLVGPPHEQYF. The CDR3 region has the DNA TGTGCCAGAAGCTTGGTGGGCCCCCCCCACGAGCAGTACTTC.

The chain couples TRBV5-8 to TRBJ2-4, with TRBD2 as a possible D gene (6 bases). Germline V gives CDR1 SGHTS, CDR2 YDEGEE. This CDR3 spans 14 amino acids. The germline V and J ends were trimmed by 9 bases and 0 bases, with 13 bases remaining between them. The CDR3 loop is CANKRRGAKNIQYF. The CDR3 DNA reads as TGTGCCAACAAAAGGAGGGGAGCCAAAAACATTCAGTACTTC.